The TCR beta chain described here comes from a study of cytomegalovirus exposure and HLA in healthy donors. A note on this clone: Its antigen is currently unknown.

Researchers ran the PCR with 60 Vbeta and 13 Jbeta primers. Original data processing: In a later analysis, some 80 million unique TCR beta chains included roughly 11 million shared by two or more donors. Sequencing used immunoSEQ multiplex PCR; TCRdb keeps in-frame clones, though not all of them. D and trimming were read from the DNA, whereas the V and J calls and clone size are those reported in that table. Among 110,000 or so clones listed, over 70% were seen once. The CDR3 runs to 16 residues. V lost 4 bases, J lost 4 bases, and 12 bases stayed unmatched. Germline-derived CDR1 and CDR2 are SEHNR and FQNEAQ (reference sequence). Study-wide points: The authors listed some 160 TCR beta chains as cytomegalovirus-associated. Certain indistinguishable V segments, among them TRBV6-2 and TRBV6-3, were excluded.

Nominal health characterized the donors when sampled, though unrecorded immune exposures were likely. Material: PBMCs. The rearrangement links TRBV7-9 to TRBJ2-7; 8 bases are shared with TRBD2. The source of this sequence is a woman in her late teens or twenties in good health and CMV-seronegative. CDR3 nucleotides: TGTGCCAGCAGCTCCGTTCAAGGGACTAGGAGGTACGAGCAGTACTTC. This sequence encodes CASSSVQGTRRYEQYF. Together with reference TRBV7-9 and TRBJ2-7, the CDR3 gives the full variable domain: DTGVSQNPRHKITKRGQNVTFRCDPISEHNRLYWYRQTLGQGPEFLTYFQNEAQLEKSRLLSDRFSAERPKGSFSTLEIQRTEQGDSAMYLCASSSVQGTRRYEQYFGPGTRLTVT.